The 17 T cell receptor beta chains below were found in one sample sequenced in a study of Graves' ophthalmopathy and Graves' hyperthyroidism. Amplified material comprised TCR beta CDR3 regions derived from RNA transcripts. Following a first-round RT-PCR that used HTBI primers, a second-round multiplex PCR was carried out. TCRdb analysed the multiplex PCR reads with MiXCR anew, one entry per CDR3 protein. The data show about 390,000 distinct CDR3 sequences, with about a sixth seen just once and roughly 2.4% held by the top ten. Sequencing was performed on peripheral blood. These receptors came from an adult woman with stable Graves' hyperthyroidism.

In its sample, this clonotype was seen many times. The V gene is TRBV12-3 or TRBV12-4, the J gene TRBJ2-7, with TRBD1 matching 7 bases. CDR3 length equals 16 residues. Trimming removed 0 bases from V and 2 bases from J; junction bases left unmatched: 7. The CDR3 nucleotides are TGTGCCAGCAGTTTAGCTTCGGGACAGCAAACCTACGAGCAGTACTTC. Encoded protein: CASSLASGQQTYEQYF.

In this sample, this clonotype turned up many times. The J gene is TRBJ1-5, the V gene TRBV12-5; D perhaps matches TRBD1 (6 bases). The CDR3 sequence is 19 residues long. The V gene's germline CDR1 is LGHNT and CDR2 FRNRAP. V was pared by 0 bases and J by 1 base, with 19 bases between. The CDR3 spells CASGLVLLGGGRSNQPQHF. The CDR3 coding sequence is TGTGCTAGTGGTTTGGTACTATTGGGGGGGGGCCGGAGCAATCAGCCCCAGCATTTT.

This clonotype was detected many times. The chain combines TRBV25-1 with TRBJ1-1, with D unresolved. Germline V gene lookup returns CDR1 MGHDK and CDR2 SYGVNS. CDR3 size: 16 residues. V lost 9 bases and J 0 bases, leaving 20 bases between the germline ends. CDR3 sequence: CASRQAGFGLNTEAFF. In DNA, the CDR3 is TGTGCCAGTCGCCAGGCGGGGTTCGGGCTGAACACTGAAGCTTTCTTT.

The rearrangement joins TRBV4-2 to TRBJ1-5; D call uncertain. From germline, CDR1 is LGHNA and CDR2 YNFKEQ. Trimming removed 0 bases at V and 4 bases at J, with 10 bases between. This CDR3 region has 15 residues. CDR3 DNA sequence: TGTGCCAGCAGCCAAGAGGAGGGAGGGAATCAGCCCCAGCATTTT. Translation: CASSQEEGGNQPQHF.

As to this clonotype: The germline gene is not matched at one end of the junction; a read error may be the cause. The gene calls are TRBV28 and TRBJ2-4; maybe TRBD2 (6 bases). The CDR3 length is 17 residues. Germline CDR1 MDHEN, CDR2 SYDVKM. DNA of the CDR3: TGTGCCAGCTCCTCCCCCGCCCCCAGGGAGGCCAAAAACATTAAGTACTTC. Translation gives CASSSPAPREAKNIKYF.

This clonotype was detected ten times or more. Here the CDR3 DNA reads TGCGCCAGCAGCCTGACAGGGGATGACACTGAAGCTTTCTTT. Its translation: CASSLTGDDTEAFF. The rearrangement joins TRBV5-1 to TRBJ1-1; 8 nucleotides line up with TRBD1. Germline trimming cut 4 bases from V and 3 bases from J; bases unmatched to any gene: 5. The CDR3 is 14 residues long. CDR1 and CDR2 (germline): SGHRS, YFSETQ.

Notes on this clonotype: A much larger clone lies a single base off, so this may be a read error. This chain joins TRBV28 and TRBJ2-7; possibly TRBD1 or TRBD2 for D (6 bases each). The CDR3 covers 15 residues. Germline loops: CDR1 MDHEN, CDR2 SYDVKM. V gave up 7 bases and J gave up 0 bases, with 16 bases separating them. The CDR3 loop is CASTPGGQRSYEQYF. The CDR3 coding sequence is TGTGCCAGCACGCCTGGGGGGCAGCGCTCCTACGAGCAGTACTTC. The full variable domain, with the rest looked up from reference TRBV28 and TRBJ2-7, is DVKVTQSSRYLVKRTGEKVFLECVQDMDHENMFWYRQDPGLGLRLIYFSYDVKMKEKGDIPEGYSVSREKKERFSLILESASTNQTSMYLCASTPGGQRSYEQYFGPGTRLTVT.

This clonotype was recorded many times. This chain joins TRBV4-1 and TRBJ1-1; no reliable D call. The ends were cut back, 1 base at V and 2 bases at J, with 8 bases in the middle. The CDR3 has 14 residues. CDR1 is MGHRA, CDR2 YSYEKL, per germline. The CDR3: CASSQAWQNTEAFF. CDR3 in DNA: TGCGCCAGCAGCCAAGCTTGGCAAAACACTGAAGCTTTCTTT.

The sample holds a few counts of this clonotype. The chain joins TRBV7-6 to TRBJ1-1, with a weak D call TRBD1 (6 bases). Trimming left V 8 bases short and J 0 bases short, with 16 bases between. This CDR3 region has 15 residues. Germline CDR1 reads SGHVS; CDR2 reads FNYEAQ. This chain's CDR3 is CASSKGGELNTEAFF. The CDR3, as DNA: TGTGCCAGCTCGAAGGGGGGGGAATTGAACACTGAAGCTTTCTTT.

This clonotype came up a few times. The chain carries TRBV6-2 or TRBV6-3 and TRBJ2-5; 8 nucleotides line up with TRBD1. This CDR3 region has 19 residues. Germline-derived CDR1 and CDR2 are MNHEY and SVGEGT. Trimming at V came to 4 bases and at J to 2 bases, leaving 18 bases not matched to a gene. CDR3 DNA sequence: TGTGCCAGCAGTTTCATCTGGGACAGGCCAATTCGGGAACAAGAGACCCAGTACTTC. As protein: CASSFIWDRPIREQETQYF.

The chain carries TRBV11-2 and TRBJ2-5; D is ambiguous. The V and J ends lost 3 bases and 4 bases respectively, with 9 bases between them. Germline CDR1 SGHAT, CDR2 FQNNGV. The CDR3 is 13 residues long. In nucleotides, the CDR3 is TGTGCCAGCAGCTTCGAGTGGGGAGAGACCCAGTACTTC. Amino acid sequence: CASSFEWGETQYF.

This clonotype was recorded at least ten times. The chain couples TRBV28 to TRBJ1-6; 8 bases are shared with TRBD1. J lost 7 bases, V lost 3 bases, and 17 bases had no gene match. The CDR3 runs to 19 residues. Germline assignment: CDR1 MDHEN and CDR2 SYDVKM. The CDR3 coding sequence is TGTGCCAGCAGTTTTATTTGGGACAGGACCTATCAACAGAATTCACCCCTCCACTTT. It codes for CASSFIWDRTYQQNSPLHF.

At least ten counts were recorded for this clonotype. The rearrangement joins TRBV6-1 to TRBJ2-7, with D unresolved. CDR1 is MNHNS, CDR2 SASEGT, per germline. This CDR3 has 12 residues. V was shortened by 2 bases and J by 4 bases, with 6 bases between the two germline ends. The CDR3 DNA reads as TGTGCCAGCAGTGAAACGAGGTACGAGCAGTACTTC. Residues: CASSETRYEQYF.

This clonotype was observed at least ten times. Mismatch with germline at one junction end may stem from a read error. The J gene is TRBJ2-4, the V gene TRBV20-1; 10 nucleotides line up with TRBD1. CDR1 is DFQATT, CDR2 SNEGSKA, per germline (reference sequence). The CDR3 covers 14 residues. For the CDR3, the DNA is TGCAGTGCTCCGGACAGGGGGGGCAAAAACATTAAGTACTTC. Protein: CSAPDRGGKNIKYF.

This clonotype was counted many times. The chain employs TRBV20-1 and TRBJ2-7; 8 bases are a match to TRBD2. Losses at the gene ends were 5 bases for V and 5 bases for J; bases not matched to a gene: 11. The CDR3 sequence is 14 residues long. Germline V gives CDR1 DFQATT, CDR2 SNEGSKA (reference sequence). The CDR3 protein is CSAQKTSASHEQYF. The DNA of the CDR3 is TGCAGTGCTCAAAAGACTAGCGCTTCCCACGAGCAGTACTTC.

The table lists this clonotype with a few counts. The V call is TRBV29-1, the J call TRBJ1-1; D not resolved. Germline-derived CDR1 and CDR2 are SQVTM and ANQGSEA. Trimming shortened V by 2 bases and J by 1 base, and 14 bases separated the two germline ends. The CDR3 consists of 15 residues. The CDR3 loop reads CSVELIGTANTEAFF. CDR3 coding DNA: TGCAGCGTTGAATTGATTGGTACAGCGAACACTGAAGCTTTCTTT.

This clonotype was recorded many times. V gene TRBV2 combines with J gene TRBJ1-1; weak D call: TRBD1 (6 bases). V was shortened by 2 bases and J by 1 base, with 20 bases between the two germline ends. The germline gives CDR1 SNHLY, CDR2 FYNNEI. The CDR3 is 18 amino acids. The CDR3 nucleotides read TGTGCCAGCAGTGAAACCCGGGACACCTTCCCGCGGAACACTGAAGCTTTCTTT. This codes for CASSETRDTFPRNTEAFF.